Following are 17 T cell receptor beta chains from one sample sequenced in a study of cytomegalovirus exposure and HLA in healthy donors. The method was immunoSEQ multiplex PCR; TCRdb's version includes in-frame clones alone and lacks a portion of them. This sample has more than 90,000 clones; roughly nine tenths occur once, and the top ten carry roughly 4.4%. The sample was PBMCs. Every receptor here comes from a man aged 18 to 29 in good health and CMV-seropositive.

The chain is built from TRBV2 and TRBJ1-1; D possibly corresponds to TRBD1 (5 bases). Germline CDR1 and CDR2: SNHLY and FYNNEI. V lost 4 bases, J lost 1 base, and 13 bases lay in between. This CDR3 comprises 15 residues. CDR3 in DNA: TGTGCCAGCAGTGGCCAGGGATTGGGGAACACTGAAGCTTTCTTT. This gives the protein CASSGQGLGNTEAFF.

V usage is TRBV13 and J usage is TRBJ2-1; D perhaps matches TRBD2 (7 bases). The CDR3 totals 14 residues. V lost 5 bases, J lost 8 bases, and 16 bases lay in between. The germline V gene encodes CDR1 PRHDT and CDR2 FYEKMQ (reference sequence). The CDR3 here is CASSHLRGAHEQFF. The CDR3 nucleotides are TGTGCCAGCAGCCATCTCCGGGGGGCCCATGAGCAGTTCTTC.

The V call is TRBV10-3, the J call TRBJ1-1, with D possibly matching TRBD1 (5 bases). Germline loops: CDR1 ENHRY, CDR2 SYGVKD. The CDR3 consists of 15 residues. With 1 base removed from V and 4 bases from J, the gap between germline ends came to 13 bases. This chain's CDR3 is CAISEFSQGTTEAFF. CDR3 DNA sequence: TGTGCCATCAGTGAGTTTTCTCAGGGAACCACTGAAGCTTTCTTT.

The CDR3 DNA follows: TGTGCCAGCAGCTTCCCGGGGCGGGGAAATGAGCAGTTCTTC. Its protein is CASSFPGRGNEQFF. The chain links TRBV5-4 to TRBJ2-1, with D perhaps matching TRBD2 (6 bases). V was clipped by 2 bases and J by 7 bases, with 13 bases between them. This CDR3 contains 14 residues. Per the germline V gene, CDR1 is SGHNT and CDR2 is YYREEE (reference sequence).

This chain connects TRBV11-2 to TRBJ2-2; 7 bases are shared with TRBD2. V shed 1 base and J 6 bases; nucleotides not matched to a gene: 8. The germline gives CDR1 SGHAT, CDR2 FQNNGV. The CDR3 covers 16 residues. The CDR3 DNA reads as TGTGCCAGCAGCTTAGGGAGACTAGCTGAGGCCGGGGAGCTGTTTTTT. Its protein is CASSLGRLAEAGELFF.

This clone has only one observation. The chain links TRBV30 to TRBJ1-2; D gene ambiguous. Trimming took 0 bases from V and 6 from J, leaving 11 bases between them. Germline V gene lookup returns CDR1 GTSNPN and CDR2 SVGIG (reference sequence). This CDR3 contains 13 residues. CDR3 DNA: TGTGCCTGGAGTGTAGGTCCCGGGAATGGCTACACCTTC. Translated, it gives CAWSVGPGNGYTF.

J is TRBJ2-1 and V is TRBV5-1; the match to TRBD1 covers 9 bases. V lost 5 bases, J lost 5 bases, and 8 bases stayed unmatched. Germline V gene lookup returns CDR1 SGHRS and CDR2 YFSETQ. The CDR3 has 15 amino acids. The CDR3 coding sequence is TGCGCCAGCAGAGCCGGGACAGGGTACCACAATGAGCAGTTCTTC. This translates into CASRAGTGYHNEQFF.

This sequence joins TRBV19 and TRBJ1-4; D unclear. Germline lookup yields CDR1 LNHDA and CDR2 SQIVND (reference sequence). The V gene lost 3 bases and the J gene lost 6 bases, with 14 bases spanning the gap. The CDR3 sequence is 15 residues long. The chain's CDR3 is CASSITLQNYEKLFF. CDR3 DNA: TGTGCCAGTAGTATCACGCTACAGAATTATGAAAAACTGTTTTTT.

This clone has just one count. CDR3 amino acids: CASSYLSGTQYF. CDR3 DNA sequence: TGTGCCAGCAGTTATCTCTCAGGGACCCAGTACTTC. V gene TRBV6-5 combines with J gene TRBJ2-5; D unresolved. The CDR3 is 12 residues long. CDR1 and CDR2 (germline): MNHEY, SVGAGI. The V end was cut by 3 bases, the J end by 7 bases, with 9 bases between.

The V gene is TRBV14, the J gene TRBJ2-1; 11 bases map to TRBD2. J was trimmed by 4 bases and V by 4 bases; bases with no gene match: 6. Germline V CDR1 and CDR2: SGHDN, FVKESK. This CDR3 region has 16 residues. The CDR3 DNA reads TGTGCCAGCAGCCCGATCGGGACTAGCGGTTACAATGAGCAGTTCTTC. Residues: CASSPIGTSGYNEQFF.

V usage is TRBV5-6 and J usage is TRBJ2-7, with 11 bases aligning to TRBD2. With 4 bases clipped from V and 2 bases from J, the junction kept 14 bases outside the gene matches. The CDR3 consists of 18 residues. The germline gives CDR1 SGHDT, CDR2 YYEEEE. In DNA, the CDR3 is TGTGCCAGCAGCCTTTACGGAGTACTAGCGGGGGAAGCCTACGAGCAGTACTTC. Translated: CASSLYGVLAGEAYEQYF.

Concerning this clone: The germline gene is not matched at one end of the junction; a read error may be the cause. The chain carries TRBV7-7 and TRBJ2-2; the match to TRBD2 covers 10 bases. Germline CDR1 SSHAT, CDR2 FNYEAQ (reference sequence). This CDR3 region has 15 residues. Here the CDR3 reads CASSPSGGHTGELFF. CDR3 nucleotides: TGTGCTAGCAGCCCTAGCGGGGGTCACACCGGGGAGCTGTTTTTT.

CDR3 DNA sequence: TGCGCCAGCAGCATCGGGACAGACAATGAGCAGTTCTTC. This codes for CASSIGTDNEQFF. This chain connects TRBV5-1 to TRBJ2-1, with 7 bases lining up with TRBD1. Germline V gene lookup returns CDR1 SGHRS and CDR2 YFSETQ. Germline trimming cut 4 bases from V and 5 bases from J; bases unmatched to any gene: 3. This CDR3 has 13 residues.

The V gene is TRBV15, the J gene TRBJ1-1, with D unresolved. The CDR3 is made up of 13 amino acids. Looked up from germline, CDR1 is LNHNV and CDR2 is YYDKDF (reference sequence). V was pared by 7 bases and J by 6 bases, with 15 bases between. The CDR3 protein is CATKSSDGAEAFF. The CDR3, as DNA: TGTGCCACCAAGAGCAGTGACGGGGCTGAAGCTTTCTTT.

V and J are TRBV7-2 and TRBJ1-6; weak D call: TRBD1 (5 bases). This CDR3 region has 15 residues. Germline V gives CDR1 SGHTA, CDR2 FQGNSA. V was clipped by 5 bases and J by 9 bases, with 17 bases between them. Written as DNA, the CDR3 is TGTGCCAGCAGCCGCACCGGGACTGGTGGTTCACCCCTCCACTTT. This codes for CASSRTGTGGSPLHF. Using reference TRBV7-2 and TRBJ1-6 for the parts outside the CDR3, the full variable domain is GAGVSQSPSNKVTEKGKDVELRCDPISGHTALYWYRQSLGQGLEFLIYFQGNSAPDKSGLPSDRFSAERTGGSVSTLTIQRTQQEDSAVYLCASSRTGTGGSPLHFGNGTRLTVT.

CDR3 loop: CATSRDKSADTQYF. The CDR3 nucleotides read TGTGCCACCAGCAGAGATAAATCGGCAGATACGCAGTATTTT. This chain connects TRBV15 to TRBJ2-3; D ambiguous. The CDR3 has 14 amino acids. Per the germline V gene, CDR1 is LNHNV and CDR2 is YYDKDF (reference sequence). V was pared by 0 bases and J by 4 bases, with 8 bases between.

The chain combines TRBV9 with TRBJ1-2; 12 bases line up with TRBD1. V lost 0 bases, J lost 6 bases, and 6 bases stayed unmatched. The CDR3 extends over 16 amino acids. Germline lookup yields CDR1 SGDLS and CDR2 YYNGEE. In nucleotides, the CDR3 is TGTGCCAGCAGCGTAGGCGGGACAGGGGGCTTGAATGGCTACACCTTC. It translates to CASSVGGTGGLNGYTF.